A selection of T cell receptor beta chains follows, all from one sample in a study of tumor-infiltrating lymphocytes in primary liver carcinoma. One entry per CDR3 protein results from TCRdb running MiXCR on the multiplex PCR reads. Seen here are about 330,000 distinct CDR3 sequences, about two thirds observed once, and the top ten hold 5.5% to 8%. The sequenced sample consisted of peripheral blood. These receptors were taken from a man aged 40-49 years with primary liver carcinoma and hepatitis B virus infection. Both conserved end residues are part of each CDR3. The order of the fields is V gene, D gene, clone size, J gene, CDR3 protein, CDR3 DNA. D genes are given only for firm matches. Size values are once, few and many counts, or a class for expanded clones, and some rows have none.

TRBV10-2	-	-	TRBJ1-1	CTSSDVNTEDFF	TGCACCAGCAGTGATGTGAACACTGAAGATTTCTTT
TRBV12-3/TRBV12-4	TRBD2	-	TRBJ2-1	CASLLAEIREQFF	TGTGCCAGTCTACTAGCGGAAATTCGGGAGCAGTTCTTC
TRBV10-3	-	many	TRBJ2-7	CAISAGSKSSYEQYF	TGTGCCATCAGTGCAGGGTCCAAAAGTAGTTACGAGCAGTACTTC
TRBV10-3	-	-	TRBJ2-3	CAISRLQGTFSTDTQYF	TGTGCCATCAGCCGTTTACAGGGTACCTTTAGCACAGATACGCAGTATTTT
TRBV12-3/TRBV12-4	-	-	TRBJ2-1	CASSPLGGGRNEQFF	TGTGCCAGCAGTCCCCTTGGAGGAGGGCGAAATGAACAGTTCTTC
TRBV11-2	-	-	TRBJ2-7	CASSLPQIHEQYF	TGTGCAAGCAGCCTGCCTCAAATTCACGAGCAGTACTTC
TRBV6-2/TRBV6-3	-	-	TRBJ1-1	CASSYPDGNTEDFF	TGTGCCAGCAGTTACCCAGATGGGAACACTGAAGATTTCTTT
TRBV6-5	-	-	TRBJ1-2	CVSGYSLAVHVDGYTF	TGTGTCAGCGGTTACTCTCTTGCGGTTCATGTCGATGGCTACACCTTC
TRBV11-2	-	many	TRBJ2-1	CASSLDRFRVVDNEQFF	TGTGCCAGCAGCTTAGATCGGTTCAGGGTTGTTGACAATGAGCAGTTCTTC
TRBV11-2	-	medium-sized	TRBJ2-7	CASSFRARSSYEQYF	TGTGCCAGCAGTTTTAGAGCGCGCAGCTCCTACGAGCAGTACTTC
TRBV6-6	-	-	TRBJ1-2	CASSYNRELRYDYTF	TGTGCCAGCAGTTACAACAGAGAGCTAAGATATGACTACACCTTC
TRBV5-1	TRBD2	-	TRBJ2-1	CASSFYPSGGDTYNEQFF	TGCGCCAGCAGCTTCTATCCTAGCGGGGGGGATACCTACAATGAGCAGTTCTTC
TRBV28	-	-	TRBJ1-2	CASSPRRGANYGYTF	TGTGCCAGCAGTCCTAGGCGAGGAGCCAACTATGGCTACACCTTC
TRBV11-2	-	-	TRBJ2-1	CASSFHVAGKLISCNEQFF	TGTGCCAGCAGCTTCCACGTCGCCGGCAAGCTTATATCCTGCAATGAGCAGTTCTTC
TRBV12-3/TRBV12-4	TRBD2	-	TRBJ2-1	CACSLQAGGPHEQFF	TGTGCCTGCAGTTTACAAGCGGGAGGGCCCCATGAGCAGTTCTTC
TRBV12-3/TRBV12-4	TRBD1	-	TRBJ1-1	CASSSQGAYTEAFF	TGTGCCAGCAGTTCTCAGGGGGCCTACACTGAAGCTTTCTTT
TRBV6-6	-	-	TRBJ2-3	CASSYLGISETDTQYF	TGTGCCAGCAGTTACCTCGGGATTAGCGAAACAGATACGCAGTATTTT
TRBV30	-	few	TRBJ1-1	CAWSVSTEAFF	TGTGCCTGGAGTGTATCCACTGAAGCTTTCTTT
TRBV11-2	-	-	TRBJ2-3	CAISRPSTGTQYF	TGTGCCATCAGCCGACCTAGCACAGGTACGCAGTATTTT
TRBV4-2	TRBD1	-	TRBJ2-6	CASSQEIGGITWANILTF	TGTGCCAGCAGCCAAGAGATAGGGGGCATTACCTGGGCCAACATCCTGACTTTC